Listed below are T cell receptor beta chains from one sample, sequenced in a study of CD8+ T cells in alopecia areata. The data were produced by immunoSEQ multiplex PCR, yet TCRdb's version contains in-frame clones alone and is incomplete. The sample records more than 130,000 clones, about four fifths being singletons. The sample here was CD8+ T cells sorted from blood, taken at week 4, from a patient treated with tofacitinib. Receptor source: a human donor with alopecia areata. The conserved cysteine and the conserved F or W are not part of the CDR3 here. Expanded clones get a size class; other rows say once, few or many, or leave the size out.

NA TRBJ1-5 TRBV2 ASGGSRDSNSNQPQH
NA TRBJ2-7 TRBV7-2 ASSKRDGSYEQY
few TRBJ2-7 TRBV10-3 AIGQYEQY
NA TRBJ2-6 TRBV11-2 ASSQGPAGGPGANVLT
NA TRBJ2-3 TRBV29-1 SDTTGGNTDTQY
NA TRBJ1-2 TRBV5-1 ASSLFDRGYGYT
NA TRBJ2-5 TRBV7-9 ASSLLAGGGETQY
NA TRBJ2-7 TRBV7-9 ASSRYDRGAYEQY
NA TRBJ2-3 TRBV19 ASSIIGTDSQY
NA TRBJ2-3 TRBV7-9 ASSDLRGEGTDTQY
few TRBJ1-2 TRBV15 ATSRDRGQGNGYT
NA TRBJ2-7 TRBV12-5 ASGLIGLAAYEQY
NA TRBJ2-5 TRBV7-9 ASSLFGQGSPYQETQY
NA TRBJ2-7 TRBV10-3 AISLTVVREQY
NA TRBJ2-2 TRBV4-3 ASSQDRGTGELF
NA TRBJ1-1 TRBV7-9 ASSLGENTEAF
NA TRBJ1-1 TRBV29-1 SVAGYNTEAF
NA TRBJ2-7 TRBV9 ASSVGAGGPNGDEQY
few TRBJ1-4 TRBV18 ASSPGPGPQGVNEKLF
NA TRBJ1-5 TRBV7-9 ASSQQGNQPQH
NA TRBJ1-5 TRBV19 ASSISPRGQPQH
NA TRBJ1-1 TRBV29-1 SVAGQGAEAF
few TRBJ2-7 TRBV7-9 ASSFEGGPRSYEQY
once TRBJ1-2 TRBV7-9 ASSLTGTGDGYT
NA TRBJ2-2 TRBV7-8 ASSLVPGAGELF
few TRBJ2-7 TRBV7-9 ASSSAGGGRY
NA TRBJ1-1 TRBV30 AWSVRQANTEAF
NA TRBJ2-1 TRBV6-1 ASSAAGSSYNEQF
NA TRBJ1-1 TRBV5-1 ASSLKQGLNTEAF
NA TRBJ1-5 TRBV19 ATQWASNQPQH
NA TRBJ2-1 TRBV18 ASSPTTSGGPSYNEQF
NA TRBJ1-2 TRBV4-3 ASSQDKTVPYGYT
NA TRBJ2-3 TRBV6-5 ASRTGGDTQY
NA TRBJ2-1 TRBV27 ASSPLGIWDEQF
NA TRBJ2-7 TRBV7-9 ASSRDGAEQY
once TRBJ1-2 TRBV2 ASSEAVANLDGYT
NA TRBJ1-2 TRBV30 AWSVAGVDGYT
NA TRBJ1-2 TRBV10-3 AILTGQEMANYGYT
NA NA TRBV29-1 SVEGQGRSYEQY
NA TRBJ1-2 TRBV4-1 ASSQEFDQSYGYT
NA TRBJ2-3 TRBV4-3 ASSQEGLADRTDTQY
once TRBJ2-2 TRBV7-9 ATRTVELF